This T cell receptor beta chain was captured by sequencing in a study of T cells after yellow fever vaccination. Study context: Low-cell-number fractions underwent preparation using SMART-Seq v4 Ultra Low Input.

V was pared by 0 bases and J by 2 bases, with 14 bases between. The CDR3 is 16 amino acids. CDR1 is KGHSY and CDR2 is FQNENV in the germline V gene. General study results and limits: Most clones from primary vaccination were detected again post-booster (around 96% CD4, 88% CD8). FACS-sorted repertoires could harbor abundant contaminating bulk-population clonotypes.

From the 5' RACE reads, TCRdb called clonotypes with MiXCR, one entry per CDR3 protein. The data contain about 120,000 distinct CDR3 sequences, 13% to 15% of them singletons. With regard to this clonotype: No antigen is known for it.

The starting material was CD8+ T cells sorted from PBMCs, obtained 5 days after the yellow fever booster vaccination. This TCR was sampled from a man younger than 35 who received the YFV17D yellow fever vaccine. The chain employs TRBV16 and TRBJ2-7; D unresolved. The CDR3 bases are TGTGCCAGCAGCCAATCAATAGGGCAGACCACCTACGAGCAGTACTTC. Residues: CASSQSIGQTTYEQYF.